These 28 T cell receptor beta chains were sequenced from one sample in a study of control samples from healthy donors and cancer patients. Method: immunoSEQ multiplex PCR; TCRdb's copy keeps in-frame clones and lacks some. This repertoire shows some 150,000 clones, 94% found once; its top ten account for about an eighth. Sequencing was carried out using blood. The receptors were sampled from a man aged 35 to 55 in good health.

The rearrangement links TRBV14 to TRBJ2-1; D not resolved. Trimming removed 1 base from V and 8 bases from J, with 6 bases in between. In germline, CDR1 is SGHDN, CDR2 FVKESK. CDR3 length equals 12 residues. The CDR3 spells CASSQGAHEQFF. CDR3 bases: TGTGCCAGCAGCCAAGGGGCCCATGAGCAGTTCTTC.

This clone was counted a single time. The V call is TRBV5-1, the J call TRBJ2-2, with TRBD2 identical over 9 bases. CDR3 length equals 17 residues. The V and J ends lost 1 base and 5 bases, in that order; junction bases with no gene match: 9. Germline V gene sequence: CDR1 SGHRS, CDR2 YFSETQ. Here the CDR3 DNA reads TGCGCCAGCAGCTTGTTTGCCCCTAGCGGGAAAACCGGGGAGCTGTTTTTT. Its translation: CASSLFAPSGKTGELFF.

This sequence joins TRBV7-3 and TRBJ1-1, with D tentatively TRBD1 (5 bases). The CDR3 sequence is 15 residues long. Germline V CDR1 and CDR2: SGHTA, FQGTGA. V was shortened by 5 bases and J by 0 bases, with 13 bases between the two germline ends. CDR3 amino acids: CASSQEGQMNTEAFF. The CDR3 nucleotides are TGTGCCAGCAGCCAGGAGGGGCAGATGAACACTGAAGCTTTCTTT. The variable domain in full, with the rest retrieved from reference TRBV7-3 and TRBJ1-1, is GAGVSQTPSNKVTEKGKYVELRCDPISGHTALYWYRQSLGQGPEFLIYFQGTGAADDSGLPNDRFFAVRPEGSVSTLKIQRTERGDSAVYLCASSQEGQMNTEAFFGQGTRLTVV.

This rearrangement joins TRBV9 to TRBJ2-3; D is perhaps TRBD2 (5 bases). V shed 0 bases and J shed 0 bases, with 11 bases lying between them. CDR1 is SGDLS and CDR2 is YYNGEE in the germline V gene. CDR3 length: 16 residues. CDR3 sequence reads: CASSVGSGVSTDTQYF. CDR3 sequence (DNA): TGTGCCAGCAGCGTAGGGTCCGGGGTTAGCACAGATACGCAGTATTTT.

The CDR3 DNA reads TGTGCCAGCATTCCGGAGGTCGGGGAGCTGTTTTTT. Protein sequence: CASIPEVGELFF. V is TRBV2 and J is TRBJ2-2; D is perhaps TRBD2 (5 bases). V lost 7 bases to trimming and J lost 7 bases, with 10 bases between them. This CDR3 has 12 residues. The germline V gene has CDR1 SNHLY and CDR2 FYNNEI.

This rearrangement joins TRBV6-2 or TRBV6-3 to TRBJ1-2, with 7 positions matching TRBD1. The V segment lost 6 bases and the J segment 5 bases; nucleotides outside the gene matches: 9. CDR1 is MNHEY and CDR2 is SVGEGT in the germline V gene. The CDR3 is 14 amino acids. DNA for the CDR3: TGTGCCAGCAGCCCTCCGGAGGGGGCGTATGGCTACACCTTC. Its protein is CASSPPEGAYGYTF.

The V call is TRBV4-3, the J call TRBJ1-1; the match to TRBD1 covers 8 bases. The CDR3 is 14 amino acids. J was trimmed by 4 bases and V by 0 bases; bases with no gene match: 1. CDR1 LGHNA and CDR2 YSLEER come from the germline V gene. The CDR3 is CASSQDTGGTEAFF. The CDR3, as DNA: TGCGCCAGCAGCCAAGATACAGGGGGCACTGAAGCTTTCTTT.

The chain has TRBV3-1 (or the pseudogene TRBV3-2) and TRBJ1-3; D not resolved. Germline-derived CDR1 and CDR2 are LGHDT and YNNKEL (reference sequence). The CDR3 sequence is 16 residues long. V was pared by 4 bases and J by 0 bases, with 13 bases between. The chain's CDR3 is CASSLQQRRSGNTIYF. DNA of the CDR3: TGTGCCAGCAGCCTCCAACAGAGACGCTCTGGAAACACCATATATTTT.

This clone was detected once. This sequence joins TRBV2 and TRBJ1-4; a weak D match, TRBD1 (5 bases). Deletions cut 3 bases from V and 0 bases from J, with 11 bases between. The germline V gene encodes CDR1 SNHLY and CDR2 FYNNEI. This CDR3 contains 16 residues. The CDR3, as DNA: TGTGCCAGCAGTGAGGGGGGTATTTCAACTAATGAAAAACTGTTTTTT. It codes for CASSEGGISTNEKLFF. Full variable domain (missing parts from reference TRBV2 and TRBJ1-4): EPEVTQTPSHQVTQMGQEVILRCVPISNHLYFYWYRQILGQKVEFLVSFYNNEISEKSEIFDDQFSVERPDGSNFTLKIRSTKLEDSAMYFCASSEGGISTNEKLFFGSGTQLSVL.

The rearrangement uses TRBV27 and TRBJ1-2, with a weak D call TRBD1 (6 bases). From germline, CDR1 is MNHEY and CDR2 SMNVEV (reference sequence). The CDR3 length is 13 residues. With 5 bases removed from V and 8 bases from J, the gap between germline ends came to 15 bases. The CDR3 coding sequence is TGTGCCAGCAGTCCTACAGGGTATCGGGGCTACACCTTC. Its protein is CASSPTGYRGYTF.

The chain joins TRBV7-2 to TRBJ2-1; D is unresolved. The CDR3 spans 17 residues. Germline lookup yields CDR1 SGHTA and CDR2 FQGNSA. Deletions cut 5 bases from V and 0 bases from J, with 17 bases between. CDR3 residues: CASSPKSGWGSYNEQFF. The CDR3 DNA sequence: TGTGCCAGCAGCCCCAAGTCCGGGTGGGGCTCCTACAATGAGCAGTTCTTC.

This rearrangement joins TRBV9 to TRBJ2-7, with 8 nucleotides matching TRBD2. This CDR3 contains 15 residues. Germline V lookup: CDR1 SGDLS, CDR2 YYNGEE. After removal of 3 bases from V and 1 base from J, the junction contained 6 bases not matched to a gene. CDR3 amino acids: CASSATGGPSYEQYF. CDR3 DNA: TGTGCCAGCAGCGCCACGGGAGGGCCGTCCTACGAGCAGTACTTC.

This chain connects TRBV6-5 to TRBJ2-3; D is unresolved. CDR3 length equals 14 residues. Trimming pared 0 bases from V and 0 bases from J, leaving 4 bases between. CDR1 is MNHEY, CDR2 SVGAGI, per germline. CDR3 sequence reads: CASSYSGSTDTQYF. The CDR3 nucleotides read TGTGCCAGCAGTTACTCCGGGAGCACAGATACGCAGTATTTT.

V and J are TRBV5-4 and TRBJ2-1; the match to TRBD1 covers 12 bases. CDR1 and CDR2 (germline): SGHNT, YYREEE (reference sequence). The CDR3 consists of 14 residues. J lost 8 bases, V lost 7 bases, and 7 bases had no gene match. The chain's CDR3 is CASGPGTGGDEQFF. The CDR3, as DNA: TGTGCCAGCGGGCCCGGGACAGGGGGCGATGAGCAGTTCTTC.

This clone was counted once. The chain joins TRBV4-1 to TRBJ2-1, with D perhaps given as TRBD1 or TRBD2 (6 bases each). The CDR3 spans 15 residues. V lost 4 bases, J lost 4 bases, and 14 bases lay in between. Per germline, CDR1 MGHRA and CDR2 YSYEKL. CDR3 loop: CASSPPGGWYNEQFF. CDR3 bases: TGCGCCAGCAGCCCACCCGGGGGCTGGTACAATGAGCAGTTCTTC.

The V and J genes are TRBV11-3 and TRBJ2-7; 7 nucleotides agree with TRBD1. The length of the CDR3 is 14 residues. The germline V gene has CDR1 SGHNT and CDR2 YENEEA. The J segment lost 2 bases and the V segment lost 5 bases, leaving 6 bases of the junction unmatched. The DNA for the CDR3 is TGTGCCAGCAGCCCGACAGGGTTCACCTACGAGCAGTACTTC. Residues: CASSPTGFTYEQYF. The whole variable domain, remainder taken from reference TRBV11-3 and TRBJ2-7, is EAGVVQSPRYKIIEKKQPVAFWCNPISGHNTLYWYLQNLGQGPELLIRYENEEAVDDSQLPKDRFSAERLKGVDSTLKIQPAELGDSAVYLCASSPTGFTYEQYFGPGTRLTVT.

CDR3 in amino acids: CATSNILNTEAFF. DNA for the CDR3: TGTGCCACCAGTAACATATTGAACACTGAAGCTTTCTTT. This chain joins TRBV24-1 and TRBJ1-1; D unresolved. The germline V gene has CDR1 KGHDR and CDR2 SFDVKD. Deletions cut 6 bases from V and 0 bases from J, with 7 bases between. The CDR3 loop spans 13 amino acids.

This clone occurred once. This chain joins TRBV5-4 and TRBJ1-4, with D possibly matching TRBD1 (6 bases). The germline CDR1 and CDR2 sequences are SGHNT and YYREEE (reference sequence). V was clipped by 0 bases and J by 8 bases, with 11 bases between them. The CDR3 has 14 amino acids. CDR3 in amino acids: CASSLGGGREKLFF. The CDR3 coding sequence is TGTGCCAGCAGCTTGGGCGGGGGCAGGGAAAAACTGTTTTTT.

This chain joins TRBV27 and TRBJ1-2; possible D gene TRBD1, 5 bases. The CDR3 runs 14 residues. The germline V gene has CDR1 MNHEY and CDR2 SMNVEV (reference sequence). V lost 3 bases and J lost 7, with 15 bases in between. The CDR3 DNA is TGTGCCAGCAGTTTTGGGGGGGTGATGGGTGGCTACACCTTC. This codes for CASSFGGVMGGYTF.

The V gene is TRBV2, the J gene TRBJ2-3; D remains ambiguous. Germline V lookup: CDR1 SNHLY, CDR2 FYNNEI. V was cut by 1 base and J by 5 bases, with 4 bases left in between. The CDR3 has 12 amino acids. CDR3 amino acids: CASSEEEDTQYF. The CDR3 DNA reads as TGTGCCAGCAGTGAAGAGGAAGATACGCAGTATTTT.

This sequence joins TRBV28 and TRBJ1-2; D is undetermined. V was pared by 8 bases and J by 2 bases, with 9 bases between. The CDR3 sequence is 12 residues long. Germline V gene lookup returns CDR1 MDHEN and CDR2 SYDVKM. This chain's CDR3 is CASSPVNYGYTF. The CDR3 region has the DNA TGTGCCAGCTCCCCAGTAAACTATGGCTACACCTTC.

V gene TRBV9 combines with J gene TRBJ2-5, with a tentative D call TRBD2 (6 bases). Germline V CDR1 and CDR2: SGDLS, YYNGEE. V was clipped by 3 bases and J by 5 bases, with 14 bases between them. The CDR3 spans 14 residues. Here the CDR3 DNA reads TGTGCCAGCAGCGCCGGGTCTAGCGAGGAGACCCAGTACTTC. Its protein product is CASSAGSSEETQYF.

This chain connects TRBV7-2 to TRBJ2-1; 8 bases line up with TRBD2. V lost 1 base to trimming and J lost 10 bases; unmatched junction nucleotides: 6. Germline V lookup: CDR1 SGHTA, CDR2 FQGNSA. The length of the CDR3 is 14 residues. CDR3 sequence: CASSLVGSSGEQFF. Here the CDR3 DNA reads TGTGCCAGCAGCTTAGTCGGTTCTAGCGGGGAGCAGTTCTTC. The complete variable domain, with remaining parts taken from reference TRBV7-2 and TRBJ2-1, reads GAGVSQSPSNKVTEKGKDVELRCDPISGHTALYWYRQSLGQGLEFLIYFQGNSAPDKSGLPSDRFSAERTGGSVSTLTIQRTQQEDSAVYLCASSLVGSSGEQFFGPGTRLTVL.

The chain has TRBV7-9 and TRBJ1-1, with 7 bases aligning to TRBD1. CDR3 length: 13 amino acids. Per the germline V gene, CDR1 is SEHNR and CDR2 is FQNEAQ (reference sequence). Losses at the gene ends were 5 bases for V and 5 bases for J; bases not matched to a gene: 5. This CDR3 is CASSATGETEAFF. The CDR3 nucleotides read TGTGCCAGCAGCGCCACAGGGGAAACTGAAGCTTTCTTT. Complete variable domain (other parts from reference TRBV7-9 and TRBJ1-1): DTGVSQNPRHKITKRGQNVTFRCDPISEHNRLYWYRQTLGQGPEFLTYFQNEAQLEKSRLLSDRFSAERPKGSFSTLEIQRTEQGDSAMYLCASSATGETEAFFGQGTRLTVV.

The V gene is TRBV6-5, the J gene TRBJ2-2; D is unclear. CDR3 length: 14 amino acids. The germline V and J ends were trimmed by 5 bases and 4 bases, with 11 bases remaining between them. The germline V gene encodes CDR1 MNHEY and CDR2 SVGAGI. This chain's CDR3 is CASSNVGTTGELFF. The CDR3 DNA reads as TGTGCCAGCAGTAATGTAGGCACCACCGGGGAGCTGTTTTTT.

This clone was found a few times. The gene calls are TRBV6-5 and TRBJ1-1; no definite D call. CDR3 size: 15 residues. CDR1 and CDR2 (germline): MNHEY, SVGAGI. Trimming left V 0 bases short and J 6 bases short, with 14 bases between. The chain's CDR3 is CASSYSNRVGAEAFF. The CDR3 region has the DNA TGTGCCAGCAGTTACTCGAATAGGGTCGGGGCTGAAGCTTTCTTT.

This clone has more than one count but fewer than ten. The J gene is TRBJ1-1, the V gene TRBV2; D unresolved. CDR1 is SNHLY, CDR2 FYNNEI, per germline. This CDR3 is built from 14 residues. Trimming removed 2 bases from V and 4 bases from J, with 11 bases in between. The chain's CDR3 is CASSETGFGTEAFF. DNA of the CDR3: TGTGCCAGCAGTGAAACGGGATTTGGCACTGAAGCTTTCTTT.

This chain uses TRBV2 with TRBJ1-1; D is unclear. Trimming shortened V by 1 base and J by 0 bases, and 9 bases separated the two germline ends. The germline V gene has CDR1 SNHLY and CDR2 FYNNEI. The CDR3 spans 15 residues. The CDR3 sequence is CASSEVGAVNTEAFF. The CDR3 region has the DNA TGTGCCAGCAGTGAAGTGGGCGCGGTGAACACTGAAGCTTTCTTT.